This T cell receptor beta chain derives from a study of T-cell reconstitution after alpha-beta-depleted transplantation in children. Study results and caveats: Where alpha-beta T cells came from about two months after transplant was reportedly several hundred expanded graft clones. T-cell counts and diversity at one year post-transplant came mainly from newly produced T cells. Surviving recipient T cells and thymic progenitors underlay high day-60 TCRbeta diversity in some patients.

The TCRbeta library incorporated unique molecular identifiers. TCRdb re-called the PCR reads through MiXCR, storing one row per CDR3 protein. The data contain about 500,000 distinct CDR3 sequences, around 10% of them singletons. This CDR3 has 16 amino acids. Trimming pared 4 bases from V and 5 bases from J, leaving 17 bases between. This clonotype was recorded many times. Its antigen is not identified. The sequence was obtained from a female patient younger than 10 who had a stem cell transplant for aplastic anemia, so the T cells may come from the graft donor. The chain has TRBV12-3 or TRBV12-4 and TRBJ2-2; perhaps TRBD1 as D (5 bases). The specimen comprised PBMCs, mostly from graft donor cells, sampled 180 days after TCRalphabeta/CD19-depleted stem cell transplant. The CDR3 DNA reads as TGTGCCAGCAGTTCCGACAGAAAAGCGTTGACCGGGGAGCTGTTTTTT. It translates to CASSSDRKALTGELFF.